Listed here are 17 T cell receptor beta chains from one sample, sequenced in a study of a mutant IDH1 vaccine in newly diagnosed glioma. These TCRs' antigens remain unknown. TCRdb keeps only in-frame clones here, not all; method: immunoSEQ multiplex PCR. The sample shows roughly 25,000 clones, around 80% of them seen only once. Noted time point: week 11, during vaccination. Every vaccine dose comprised 300 ug of mutant IDH1 20-mer peptide plus topical imiquimod. Here the sequenced sample was PBMCs, taken from a glioma patient whose treatment included an IDH1 peptide vaccine. These receptors were collected from a middle-aged man with glioma.

The rearrangement joins TRBV6-1 to TRBJ2-7, with D hard to call. The CDR3 length is 13 residues. Germline V CDR1 and CDR2: MNHNS, SASEGT. V shed 2 bases and J shed 3 bases, with 8 bases lying between them. The CDR3 DNA reads TGTGCCAGCAGTGAAAATGAGAGCTACGAGCAGTACGTC. Its protein is CASSENESYEQYV.

For the CDR3, the DNA is TGTGCCAGTACTTTTACGGCCGGTTATTATCAGCCCCAGCATTTT. Protein sequence: CASTFTAGYYQPQHF. This sequence joins TRBV19 and TRBJ1-5; unclear D gene. The CDR3 is made up of 15 amino acids. V was pared by 7 bases and J by 5 bases, with 18 bases between. Germline-derived CDR1 and CDR2 are LNHDA and SQIVND (reference sequence).

The rearrangement uses TRBV29-1 and TRBJ2-7; TRBD1 is a possible D gene (5 bases). V shed 8 bases and J shed 3 bases, with 23 bases lying between them. Looked up from germline, CDR1 is SQVTM and CDR2 is ANQGSEA. This CDR3 region has 15 residues. This CDR3 reads CSKFKGNRLSYEQYV. In nucleotides, the CDR3 is TGCAGCAAATTCAAGGGGAACAGGCTAAGCTACGAGCAGTACGTC.

This clone is classed as medium-sized. The V call is TRBV6-6, the J call TRBJ1-2; D remains unclear. Germline CDR1 reads MNHNY; CDR2 reads SVGAGI (reference sequence). The V and J ends lost 6 bases and 5 bases respectively, with 7 bases between them. The CDR3 spans 11 residues. The CDR3: CASSYGYGYTF. For the CDR3, the DNA is TGTGCCAGCAGCTACGGTTATGGCTACACCTTC.

The CDR3 reads CASSFERGGYGDTQYF. CDR3 in DNA: TGCGCCAGCAGCTTTGAAAGGGGCGGGTACGGAGATACGCAGTATTTT. The chain carries TRBV5-1 and TRBJ2-3; perhaps D is TRBD1 or TRBD2 (5 bases each). The germline gives CDR1 SGHRS, CDR2 YFSETQ. Trimming pared 2 bases from V and 5 bases from J, leaving 18 bases between. This CDR3 is built from 16 residues. Combining the CDR3 with reference TRBV5-1 and TRBJ2-3 gives the whole variable domain KAGVTQTPRYLIKTRGQQVTLSCSPISGHRSVSWYQQTPGQGLQFLFEYFSETQRNKGNFPGRFSGRQFSNSRSEMNVSTLELGDSALYLCASSFERGGYGDTQYFGPGTRLTVL.

The chain combines TRBV28 with TRBJ2-6; possible D gene TRBD2, 6 bases. V lost 4 bases to trimming and J lost 1 base, with 11 bases between them. Germline lookup yields CDR1 MDHEN and CDR2 SYDVKM. This CDR3 comprises 16 residues. CDR3 coding DNA: TGTGCCAGCAGTTCACCCGGGGGTTCTGGGGCCAACGTCCTGACTTTC. As protein: CASSSPGGSGANVLTF.

The chain has TRBV2 and TRBJ2-2, with D hard to call. CDR3 length equals 15 residues. V lost 1 base to trimming and J lost 6 bases, with 12 bases between them. The germline V gene has CDR1 SNHLY and CDR2 FYNNEI. The CDR3 region is CASSEGLRSAGELFF. CDR3 nucleotide sequence: TGTGCCAGCAGTGAAGGGCTTCGATCCGCCGGGGAGCTGTTTTTT.

The chain recombines TRBV5-1 with TRBJ2-2; D remains unclear. Trimming left V 0 bases short and J 0 bases short, with 6 bases between. CDR3 length equals 15 residues. Germline assignment: CDR1 SGHRS and CDR2 YFSETQ. CDR3 DNA: TGCGCCAGCAGCTTGGCGGCCGCGAACACCGGGGAGCTGTTTTTT. Translated: CASSLAAANTGELFF.

The chain carries TRBV5-6 and TRBJ2-3; D may match TRBD1 or TRBD2 (5 bases each). The CDR3 has 14 amino acids. Germline V lookup: CDR1 SGHDT, CDR2 YYEEEE. With 5 bases removed from V and 2 bases from J, the gap between germline ends came to 12 bases. As DNA, the CDR3 is TGTGCCAGCAGTGGGGGTCGCCTCACAGATACGCAGTATTTT. Its protein is CASSGGRLTDTQYF. Full variable domain (outside the CDR3, taken from reference TRBV5-6 and TRBJ2-3): DAGVTQSPTHLIKTRGQQVTLRCSPKSGHDTVSWYQQALGQGPQFIFQYYEEEERQRGNFPDRFSGHQFPNYSSELNVNALLLGDSALYLCASSGGRLTDTQYFGPGTRLTVL.

The rearrangement joins TRBV9 to TRBJ2-2, with TRBD2 matching 7 bases. Germline CDR1 reads SGDLS; CDR2 reads YYNGEE. The CDR3 has 16 residues. J was trimmed by 3 bases and V by 0 bases; bases with no gene match: 5. The chain's CDR3 is CASSVAAAGYTGELFF. In DNA form, the CDR3 reads TGTGCCAGCAGCGTAGCGGCAGCGGGATACACCGGGGAGCTGTTTTTT.

V gene TRBV5-8 combines with J gene TRBJ1-1; D remains ambiguous. CDR1 and CDR2 (germline): SGHTS, YDEGEE. The CDR3 loop spans 14 amino acids. Between the trimmed V and J ends, which lost 4 bases and 0 bases, there was a span of 10 bases. The CDR3 here is CASSVGMMNTEAFF. In DNA form, the CDR3 reads TGTGCCAGCAGCGTGGGGATGATGAACACTGAAGCTTTCTTT.

This clone appeared once. The chain joins TRBV5-1 to TRBJ2-1; 9 bases align to TRBD2. Germline V gene sequence: CDR1 SGHRS, CDR2 YFSETQ. The CDR3 spans 14 residues. Trimming cost V 7 bases and J 8 bases; bases outside gene matches: 10. The CDR3 DNA sequence: TGCGCCAGCTCGCAGTCTAGCGGGACCTATGAGCAGTTCTTC. Translated: CASSQSSGTYEQFF.

The chain couples TRBV28 to TRBJ2-7; TRBD1 agrees at 8 bases. This CDR3 is built from 15 residues. Per germline, CDR1 MDHEN and CDR2 SYDVKM. V gave up 6 bases and J gave up 0 bases; unmatched junction bases: 7. CDR3 region: CASRLDRASSYEQYF. DNA for the CDR3: TGTGCCAGCAGATTGGACAGGGCAAGCTCCTACGAGCAGTACTTC.

The chain uses TRBV5-1 and TRBJ2-4; D possibly corresponds to TRBD2 (5 bases). The V gene's germline CDR1 is SGHRS and CDR2 YFSETQ. V lost 4 bases, J lost 0 bases, and 17 bases lay in between. The CDR3 extends over 17 amino acids. As DNA, the CDR3 is TGCGCCAGCAGCCCATCCCAGACGGGAAGAGCCAAAAACATTCAGTACTTC. Its protein is CASSPSQTGRAKNIQYF. Full variable domain (rest looked up from reference TRBV5-1 and TRBJ2-4): KAGVTQTPRYLIKTRGQQVTLSCSPISGHRSVSWYQQTPGQGLQFLFEYFSETQRNKGNFPGRFSGRQFSNSRSEMNVSTLELGDSALYLCASSPSQTGRAKNIQYFGAGTRLSVL.

The chain joins TRBV7-8 to TRBJ2-1; TRBD2 matches at 10 bases. Per germline, CDR1 SGHVS and CDR2 FQNEAQ. J was trimmed by 1 base and V by 2 bases; bases with no gene match: 2. The CDR3 has 16 amino acids. Here the CDR3 DNA reads TGTGCCAGCAGCTTAACTAGCGGGATTTCCTACAATGAGCAGTTCTTC. This encodes CASSLTSGISYNEQFF.

The V call is TRBV7-2, the J call TRBJ2-2; D unresolved. Germline CDR1 SGHTA, CDR2 FQGNSA. V was shortened by 6 bases and J by 4 bases, with 9 bases between the two germline ends. The CDR3 spans 13 residues. This CDR3 is CASSPTGTGELFF. CDR3 bases: TGTGCCAGCAGTCCCACCGGCACCGGGGAGCTGTTTTTT.

This clone is medium-sized. The chain recombines TRBV7-9 with TRBJ2-1; D gene unclear. With 7 bases removed from V and 10 bases from J, the gap between germline ends came to 14 bases. Germline V gives CDR1 SEHNR, CDR2 FQNEAQ (reference sequence). CDR3 length equals 12 residues. The CDR3 loop is CASTHKTGEQFF. For the CDR3, the DNA is TGTGCCAGCACCCATAAGACTGGGGAGCAGTTCTTC.